This passage covers 26 T cell receptor beta chains from one sample sequenced in a study of cytomegalovirus exposure and HLA in healthy donors. Primers for the PCR totalled 60 Vbeta and 13 Jbeta. Profiled with immunoSEQ multiplex PCR; TCRdb holds only in-frame clones, not every one. The sample lists 160,000 or so clones, more than 60% seen once, with around 1.3% in the top ten. Sequenced material: PBMCs. The receptor source for this set is a young woman in good health and CMV-seronegative.

V usage is TRBV7-9 and J usage is TRBJ1-5, with D perhaps TRBD1 (5 bases). The CDR3 extends over 16 amino acids. Germline values: CDR1 SEHNR, CDR2 FQNEAQ (reference sequence). Trimming pared 3 bases from V and 4 bases from J, leaving 16 bases between. In nucleotides, the CDR3 is TGTGCCAGCAGCTTGGGATCCGGGGGGGGGAATCAGCCCCAGCATTTT. It translates to CASSLGSGGGNQPQHF.

This chain uses TRBV2 with TRBJ1-1; the D gene is possibly TRBD1 (5 bases). Per the germline V gene, CDR1 is SNHLY and CDR2 is FYNNEI. The CDR3 loop spans 11 amino acids. Trimming took 8 bases from V and 3 from J, leaving 7 bases between them. The CDR3 DNA reads as TGTGCCAGCCGGGGGGACACTGAAGCTTTCTTT. Its translation: CASRGDTEAFF.

The chain uses TRBV2 and TRBJ2-3, with D perhaps TRBD2 (7 bases). This CDR3 has 17 amino acids. Trimming pared 4 bases from V and 2 bases from J, leaving 19 bases between. Germline V lookup: CDR1 SNHLY, CDR2 FYNNEI. The CDR3: CASSGGVGGRLTDTQYF. CDR3 DNA: TGTGCCAGCAGTGGTGGGGTGGGGGGGCGCCTCACAGATACGCAGTATTTT.

In this sample, this clone turned up a few times. The chain employs TRBV19 and TRBJ1-1; a possible D gene is TRBD1 (5 bases). The CDR3 runs 15 residues. The germline V and J ends were trimmed by 1 base and 1 base, with 10 bases remaining between them. The germline V gene encodes CDR1 LNHDA and CDR2 SQIVND (reference sequence). CDR3 DNA: TGTGCCAGTAGTATAGGCACCACAGGGAACACTGAAGCTTTCTTT. The encoded protein is CASSIGTTGNTEAFF.

The chain employs TRBV7-9 and TRBJ2-7; the match to TRBD1 covers 7 bases. Per the germline V gene, CDR1 is SEHNR and CDR2 is FQNEAQ (reference sequence). This CDR3 has 14 amino acids. The V and J ends lost 1 base and 3 bases, in that order; junction bases with no gene match: 3. The CDR3 coding sequence is TGTGCCAGCAGCTTAGTGGGACAGAGCTACGAGCAGTACTTC. Its translation: CASSLVGQSYEQYF.

This chain connects TRBV7-9 to TRBJ1-1; TRBD1 matches at 8 bases. CDR1 is SEHNR and CDR2 is FQNEAQ in the germline V gene (reference sequence). Unmatched junction bases numbered 16, after V lost 10 bases and J lost 0 bases. The CDR3 has 17 amino acids. The CDR3 sequence: CATLNQLTGDMNTEAFF. CDR3 nucleotides: TGTGCCACCCTCAATCAGTTGACAGGGGACATGAACACTGAAGCTTTCTTT. Drawing the rest from reference TRBV7-9 and TRBJ1-1, the complete variable domain is DTGVSQNPRHKITKRGQNVTFRCDPISEHNRLYWYRQTLGQGPEFLTYFQNEAQLEKSRLLSDRFSAERPKGSFSTLEIQRTEQGDSAMYLCATLNQLTGDMNTEAFFGQGTRLTVV.

In its sample, this clone was seen a few times. The V gene is TRBV18, the J gene TRBJ2-7; TRBD1 might be the D (5 bases). The V end was cut by 2 bases, the J end by 3 bases, with 14 bases between. CDR3 length: 15 residues. CDR1 is KGHSH, CDR2 LQKENI, per germline. CDR3 DNA: TGTGCCAGCTCACCAACCGGGCAGGGCGACTACGAGCAGTACTTC. Translating gives CASSPTGQGDYEQYF.

This clone was counted a single time. This chain joins TRBV7-9 and TRBJ1-1, with a tentative D call TRBD1 (6 bases). The V gene's germline CDR1 is SEHNR and CDR2 FQNEAQ (reference sequence). Trimming pared 3 bases from V and 4 bases from J, leaving 9 bases between. The CDR3 sequence is 13 residues long. CDR3 nucleotides: TGTGCCAGCAGCTTTGGCAGGGGCACTGAAGCTTTCTTT. Residues: CASSFGRGTEAFF.

The chain employs TRBV6-5 and TRBJ1-1; D gene unclear. The germline V and J ends were trimmed by 1 base and 4 bases, with 10 bases remaining between them. The V gene's germline CDR1 is MNHEY and CDR2 SVGAGI. The CDR3 consists of 14 residues. CDR3 amino acids: CASSYFDRSTEAFF. In nucleotides, the CDR3 is TGTGCCAGCAGTTACTTCGATCGTAGCACTGAAGCTTTCTTT.

The gene calls are TRBV5-8 and TRBJ1-5; D is uncertain. Germline V gene lookup returns CDR1 SGHTS and CDR2 YDEGEE. The CDR3 extends over 11 amino acids. The V and J ends lost 4 bases and 5 bases respectively, with 4 bases between them. CDR3 amino acids: CASSLDQPQHF. The CDR3 region has the DNA TGTGCCAGCAGCCTAGATCAGCCCCAGCATTTT.

The chain couples TRBV5-1 to TRBJ1-3; no clear D gene. Germline CDR1 is SGHRS and CDR2 is YFSETQ. This CDR3 has 15 amino acids. Trimming removed 4 bases from V and 0 bases from J, with 11 bases in between. The CDR3 here is CASSAYVDSGNTIYF. In DNA, the CDR3 is TGCGCCAGCAGCGCCTACGTCGACTCTGGAAACACCATATATTTT.

V and J are TRBV5-6 and TRBJ2-4; 11 nucleotides agree with TRBD1. The CDR3 loop spans 16 amino acids. Germline V gene sequence: CDR1 SGHDT, CDR2 YYEEEE. The V segment lost 4 bases and the J segment 1 base; nucleotides outside the gene matches: 4. CDR3 nucleotides: TGTGCCAGCAGCGCTCGGGACAGGGGGGCCAAAAACATTCAGTACTTC. It translates to CASSARDRGAKNIQYF.

The chain has TRBV19 and TRBJ1-1; a possible D gene is TRBD1 (6 bases). Germline V gene sequence: CDR1 LNHDA, CDR2 SQIVND (reference sequence). The CDR3 covers 15 residues. The ends were cut back, 5 bases at V and 4 bases at J, with 17 bases in the middle. The CDR3: CASSARDTWGTEAFF. The CDR3 DNA follows: TGTGCCAGTAGTGCAAGGGACACATGGGGCACTGAAGCTTTCTTT.

V and J are TRBV7-8 and TRBJ2-7; no reliable D call. Germline lookup yields CDR1 SGHVS and CDR2 FQNEAQ. This CDR3 is built from 13 residues. The CDR3 region is CAIKEKPAYEQYF. CDR3 bases: TGTGCTATCAAGGAGAAGCCGGCATACGAGCAGTACTTC. Full variable domain (remainder filled in from reference TRBV7-8 and TRBJ2-7): GAGVSQSPRYKVAKRGQDVALRCDPISGHVSLFWYQQALGQGPEFLTYFQNEAQLDKSGLPSDRFFAERPEGSVSTLKIQRTQQEDSAVYLCAIKEKPAYEQYFGPGTRLTVT.

The V and J genes are TRBV2 and TRBJ2-1; the match to TRBD2 covers 9 bases. CDR3 length: 16 residues. After removal of 10 bases from V and 4 bases from J, the junction contained 14 bases not matched to a gene. Germline V gene sequence: CDR1 SNHLY, CDR2 FYNNEI. CDR3 nucleotide sequence: TGTGCCATCATGCGACAGGTCCTAGCGGGGTACAATGAGCAGTTCTTC. Its translation: CAIMRQVLAGYNEQFF. The full variable domain, completed using reference TRBV2 and TRBJ2-1, is EPEVTQTPSHQVTQMGQEVILRCVPISNHLYFYWYRQILGQKVEFLVSFYNNEISEKSEIFDDQFSVERPDGSNFTLKIRSTKLEDSAMYFCAIMRQVLAGYNEQFFGPGTRLTVL.

There are a few counts of this clone. J is TRBJ1-5 and V is TRBV30, with 8 bases aligning to TRBD1. With 3 bases clipped from V and 4 bases from J, the junction kept 5 bases outside the gene matches. Per the germline V gene, CDR1 is GTSNPN and CDR2 is SVGIG (reference sequence). CDR3 length: 14 residues. The CDR3 region is CAWSRTGRNQPQHF. DNA of the CDR3: TGTGCCTGGAGCCGGACAGGGAGGAATCAGCCCCAGCATTTT.

This clone was detected once. The chain couples TRBV11-2 to TRBJ2-1, with D unclear. Germline CDR1 is SGHAT and CDR2 is FQNNGV. V was pared by 5 bases and J by 1 base, with 15 bases between. This CDR3 contains 16 residues. The chain's CDR3 is CASSPSNSPSYNEQFF. The DNA for the CDR3 is TGTGCCAGCAGCCCAAGTAACAGTCCATCCTACAATGAGCAGTTCTTC.

The chain has TRBV28 and TRBJ1-5; D gene ambiguous. The V gene lost 4 bases and the J gene lost 3 bases, with 16 bases spanning the gap. The germline CDR1 and CDR2 sequences are MDHEN and SYDVKM. The length of the CDR3 is 16 residues. CDR3 in amino acids: CASSSSGRTNNQPQHF. CDR3 coding DNA: TGTGCCAGCAGTTCCAGCGGTAGGACTAACAATCAGCCCCAGCATTTT.

The DNA of the CDR3 is TGTGCCAGCAGTTTCCTAGGGACAGGAAGGAGGTCCGGGGAGCTGTTTTTT. It is translated as CASSFLGTGRRSGELFF. J is TRBJ2-2 and V is TRBV27; TRBD1 aligns across 8 bases. The CDR3 totals 17 residues. V dropped 3 bases and J dropped 6; count of bases not matched to a gene: 12. Germline values: CDR1 MNHEY, CDR2 SMNVEV (reference sequence).

This chain joins TRBV19 and TRBJ2-7; D may be TRBD2 (5 bases). The CDR3 is 11 amino acids. CDR1 is LNHDA and CDR2 is SQIVND in the germline V gene (reference sequence). Trimming pared 7 bases from V and 5 bases from J, leaving 9 bases between. The CDR3 DNA reads as TGTGCCAGTACGACGCGGGACGAGCAGTACTTC. Residues: CASTTRDEQYF.

With regard to this clone: At one boundary the junction diverges from the germline segment, which might be a read error. The J gene is TRBJ1-1, the V gene TRBV7-9, with 7 bases aligning to TRBD1. The CDR3 has 17 amino acids. The V gene's germline CDR1 is SEHNR and CDR2 FQNEAQ (reference sequence). In DNA, the CDR3 is TGTTCCAGCAGCTCCGGGACAGTAACCCATAGGGACACTGAAGCTTTCTTT. This gives the protein CSSSSGTVTHRDTEAFF.

DNA for the CDR3: TGTGCCAGCAGCCCGACATGGTCCGAGCAGTACTTC. Protein product: CASSPTWSEQYF. The rearrangement joins TRBV2 to TRBJ2-7; D gene ambiguous. Trimming removed 6 bases at V and 6 bases at J, with 12 bases between. The germline V gene has CDR1 SNHLY and CDR2 FYNNEI. The CDR3 is 12 amino acids.

This sequence joins TRBV5-1 and TRBJ2-1; 9 bases line up with TRBD1. J gave up 6 bases and V 4 bases, and 5 bases lay outside the gene matches. The CDR3 runs to 14 residues. Germline-derived CDR1 and CDR2 are SGHRS and YFSETQ. This chain's CDR3 is CASSTRDRANEQFF. CDR3 nucleotide sequence: TGCGCCAGCAGCACCCGGGACAGGGCCAATGAGCAGTTCTTC.

V usage is TRBV28 and J usage is TRBJ2-7, with 7 positions matching TRBD1. The CDR3 has 14 residues. CDR1 is MDHEN and CDR2 is SYDVKM in the germline V gene. J lost 2 bases, V lost 6 bases, and 7 bases had no gene match. The CDR3 sequence is CASRIRQGTYEQYF. The CDR3 region has the DNA TGTGCCAGCAGAATCCGACAGGGCACCTACGAGCAGTACTTC.

The chain joins TRBV2 to TRBJ1-6; D is unclear. Germline V gives CDR1 SNHLY, CDR2 FYNNEI. Trimming removed 4 bases at V and 4 bases at J, with 11 bases between. This CDR3 is 15 amino acids long. DNA of the CDR3: TGTGCCAGCAGTGGGGCCAGCTTATATAATTCACCCCTCCACTTT. Its translation is CASSGASLYNSPLHF.

This sequence joins TRBV11-2 and TRBJ2-2; possibly TRBD2 for D (7 bases). This CDR3 has 15 residues. V lost 3 bases and J 4 bases, leaving 12 bases between the germline ends. CDR1 and CDR2 (germline): SGHAT, FQNNGV. The CDR3 coding sequence is TGTGCCAGCAGCTTTATGAGGGGGGGCACCGGGGAGCTGTTTTTT. It translates to CASSFMRGGTGELFF.